The 24 T cell receptor beta chains below were found in one sample sequenced in a study of blood T cells in healthy people across ages. The use of a sample-barcoded 5' primer and a J-beta primer mix characterized a second PCR of roughly 6 to 11 cycles. TCRdb processed the 5' RACE reads anew with MiXCR; each CDR3 protein has one entry. The table shows roughly 2 million distinct CDR3 sequences, with approximately 50% occurring only once. What was sequenced was blood. These receptors were taken from a middle-aged woman in good health.

This clonotype was detected a few times. The CDR3 DNA reads as TGTGCCTCAAAGCGGGGGGGATACAATGAGCAGTTCTTC. It translates to CASKRGGYNEQFF. The V gene is TRBV7-9, the J gene TRBJ2-1, with TRBD2 matching over 10 bases. After removal of 11 bases from V and 4 bases from J, the junction contained 5 bases not matched to a gene. This CDR3 contains 13 residues. Germline lookup yields CDR1 SEHNR and CDR2 FQNEAQ (reference sequence). Supplemented by reference TRBV7-9 and TRBJ2-1, the full variable domain reads DTGVSQNPRHKITKRGQNVTFRCDPISEHNRLYWYRQTLGQGPEFLTYFQNEAQLEKSRLLSDRFSAERPKGSFSTLEIQRTEQGDSAMYLCASKRGGYNEQFFGPGTRLTVL.

The gene calls are TRBV27 and TRBJ2-7; a weak D match, TRBD2 (6 bases). The CDR3 covers 16 residues. Trimming cost V 6 bases and J 6 bases, with 24 bases left between them. The V gene's germline CDR1 is MNHEY and CDR2 SMNVEV (reference sequence). The CDR3 coding sequence is TGTGCCAGCAGATCCCCCTTAGGGCCGGGGGTTGTCGAGCAGTACTTC. It translates to CASRSPLGPGVVEQYF.

V is TRBV10-3 and J is TRBJ2-3, with D perhaps TRBD1 (6 bases). V shed 0 bases and J shed 0 bases, with 16 bases lying between them. CDR3 length: 18 residues. Germline V gene data show CDR1 as ENHRY and CDR2 as SYGVKD. CDR3 sequence: CAISESTKDRASTDTQYF. In DNA form, the CDR3 reads TGTGCCATCAGTGAGTCTACTAAGGACAGAGCTAGCACAGATACGCAGTATTTT.

The chain combines TRBV7-2 with TRBJ2-1; D is unresolved. Germline CDR1 SGHTA, CDR2 FQGNSA. The CDR3 runs 11 residues. V lost 9 bases, J lost 4 bases, and 7 bases lay in between. The CDR3 region is CASNRYNEQFF. As DNA, the CDR3 is TGTGCCAGTAATCGGTACAATGAGCAGTTCTTC.

The rearrangement links TRBV6-6 to TRBJ2-1; 9 nucleotides agree with TRBD2. The CDR3 covers 14 residues. Unmatched junction bases numbered 8, after V lost 7 bases and J lost 7 bases. CDR1 is MNHNY, CDR2 SVGAGI, per germline (reference sequence). CDR3 in amino acids: CASMDSGGGNEQFF. CDR3 sequence (DNA): TGTGCCAGCATGGATAGCGGGGGTGGGAATGAGCAGTTCTTC.

This clonotype occurred a few times. This rearrangement joins TRBV4-3 to TRBJ2-3, with 9 bases lining up with TRBD2. Looked up from germline, CDR1 is LGHNA and CDR2 is YSLEER. J was trimmed by 0 bases and V by 1 base; bases with no gene match: 5. The CDR3 runs 17 residues. The CDR3 sequence: CASSQAAGGPSTDTQYF. The CDR3 DNA follows: TGCGCCAGCAGCCAAGCAGCGGGGGGTCCTAGCACAGATACGCAGTATTTT.

The chain couples TRBV3-1 to TRBJ2-7, with D perhaps assigned TRBD1 or TRBD2 (5 bases each). The CDR3 spans 15 residues. V shed 0 bases and J shed 3 bases, with 12 bases lying between them. Per the germline V gene, CDR1 is LGHDT and CDR2 is YNNKEL (reference sequence). CDR3: CASSQDPGRFYEQYF. CDR3 nucleotides: TGTGCCAGCAGCCAAGATCCGGGGCGCTTCTACGAGCAGTACTTC.

The chain has TRBV3-1 and TRBJ1-2; D might be TRBD1 (6 bases). V was pared by 1 base and J by 13 bases, with 10 bases between. The CDR3 covers 11 residues. The V gene's germline CDR1 is LGHDT and CDR2 YNNKEL (reference sequence). CDR3 protein: CASSQGQASTF. The CDR3 DNA reads as TGTGCCAGCAGCCAAGGACAGGCGTCCACCTTC.

In DNA form, the CDR3 reads TGTGCCAGCAGCGTGGGGTTGGGGGCCAAAAACATTCAGTACTTC. As protein: CASSVGLGAKNIQYF. The V call is TRBV9, the J call TRBJ2-4; D remains ambiguous. With 2 bases removed from V and 1 base from J, the gap between germline ends came to 10 bases. The length of the CDR3 is 15 residues. CDR1 and CDR2 from the germline V gene are SGDLS and YYNGEE. The variable domain in full, with the rest retrieved from reference TRBV9 and TRBJ2-4, is DSGVTQTPKHLITATGQRVTLRCSPRSGDLSVYWYQQSLDQGLQFLIQYYNGEERAKGNILERFSAQQFPDLHSELNLSSLELGDSALYFCASSVGLGAKNIQYFGAGTRLSVL.

This clonotype has just a few counts. The chain has TRBV29-1 and TRBJ1-1; no reliable D call. This CDR3 is 13 amino acids long. From germline, CDR1 is SQVTM and CDR2 ANQGSEA. V was shortened by 4 bases and J by 5 bases, with 14 bases between the two germline ends. The CDR3 DNA sequence: TGCAGCGTTGTTCTGGGAGGCGGGACTGAAGCTTTCTTT. Translation gives CSVVLGGGTEAFF. Full variable domain (missing parts from reference TRBV29-1 and TRBJ1-1): SAVISQKPSRDICQRGTSLTIQCQVDSQVTMMFWYRQQPGQSLTLIATANQGSEATYESGFVIDKFPISRPNLTFSTLTVSNMSPEDSSIYLCSVVLGGGTEAFFGQGTRLTVV.

The chain carries TRBV4-3 and TRBJ1-6; D possibly corresponds to TRBD1 (6 bases). The CDR3 extends over 17 amino acids. The germline V and J ends were trimmed by 1 base and 7 bases, with 17 bases remaining between them. CDR1 is LGHNA and CDR2 is YSLEER in the germline V gene. CDR3 bases: TGCGCCAGCAGCCAAGTCCGGGGGCCCAGGATAAATTCACCCCTCCACTTT. Protein: CASSQVRGPRINSPLHF.

The chain recombines TRBV5-1 with TRBJ1-1, with a tentative D call TRBD1 (6 bases). The length of the CDR3 is 14 residues. Per germline, CDR1 SGHRS and CDR2 YFSETQ. The germline V and J ends were trimmed by 4 bases and 5 bases, with 15 bases remaining between them. This CDR3 is CASSVETGGTEAFF. CDR3 bases: TGCGCCAGCAGCGTTGAGACAGGAGGGACTGAAGCTTTCTTT.

The gene calls are TRBV20-1 and TRBJ1-1; a possible D gene is TRBD1 (5 bases). The CDR3 totals 15 residues. The ends were cut back, 3 bases at V and 4 bases at J, with 18 bases in the middle. Germline CDR1 DFQATT, CDR2 SNEGSKA (reference sequence). CDR3 amino acids: CSASVGTGEFTEAFF. The CDR3 DNA reads as TGCAGTGCTAGTGTCGGGACGGGGGAATTCACTGAAGCTTTCTTT.

The CDR3 sequence: CSVEDYDSQETQYF. CDR3 nucleotide sequence: TGCAGCGTTGAAGATTATGACAGCCAAGAGACCCAGTACTTC. The V call is TRBV29-1, the J call TRBJ2-5; D may be TRBD1 (5 bases). Germline values: CDR1 SQVTM, CDR2 ANQGSEA. V lost 0 bases and J 1 base, leaving 9 bases between the germline ends. The CDR3 runs to 14 residues.

J is TRBJ2-1 and V is TRBV21-1; the D segment call TRBD1 is taken from the table without a DNA check. TRBV21-1 is a pseudogene locus. The CDR3 covers 16 residues. Here the CDR3 reads CASSKRGGRHYNEQFF. DNA of the CDR3: TGTGCCAGCAGCAAACGAGGGGGGCGTCACTACAATGAGCAGTTCTTC.

CDR3 coding DNA: TGTGCCAGCGGCCTGGATAATGAGCAGTTCTTC. Amino acid sequence: CASGLDNEQFF. This chain connects TRBV13 to TRBJ2-1; D is undetermined. Germline V lookup: CDR1 PRHDT, CDR2 FYEKMQ (reference sequence). The CDR3 totals 11 residues. Between the trimmed V and J ends, which lost 8 bases and 7 bases, there was a span of 9 bases.

This clonotype has only a few counts. This rearrangement joins TRBV4-1 to TRBJ1-4; TRBD1 matches at 7 bases. The CDR3 consists of 14 residues. Per the germline V gene, CDR1 is MGHRA and CDR2 is YSYEKL. V was clipped by 6 bases and J by 7 bases; unmatched bases: 8. In nucleotides, the CDR3 is TGCGCCAGCAGGAGACAGGGAATGGGTGAAAAACTGTTTTTT. Protein: CASRRQGMGEKLFF.

The chain combines TRBV19 with TRBJ1-2, with D perhaps TRBD1 (6 bases). From germline, CDR1 is LNHDA and CDR2 SQIVND (reference sequence). Trimming stripped 3 bases from V and 0 bases from J, with 23 bases between. The CDR3 spans 19 residues. In DNA, the CDR3 is TGTGCCAGTAGTATCCCCGCGGGTCAGGGGCCGAAATCTAACTATGGCTACACCTTC. This translates into CASSIPAGQGPKSNYGYTF.

This clonotype was picked up a small number of times. The J gene is TRBJ2-5, the V gene TRBV29-1; perhaps TRBD2 as D (5 bases). CDR3 length: 14 amino acids. The V end was cut by 5 bases, the J end by 6 bases, with 19 bases between. Germline V gene lookup returns CDR1 SQVTM and CDR2 ANQGSEA. The CDR3 spells CSVPTPPSGKTQYF. In DNA, the CDR3 is TGCAGCGTTCCTACCCCTCCCTCCGGGAAGACCCAGTACTTC.

The chain links TRBV6-6 to TRBJ1-6; 7 nucleotides match TRBD1. V trimming: 2 bases; J trimming: 11 bases; junction bases outside the gene matches: 6. The CDR3 covers 14 residues. Germline assignment: CDR1 MNHNY and CDR2 SVGAGI (reference sequence). CDR3: CASSYEGGVTPLHF. CDR3 nucleotide sequence: TGTGCCAGCAGTTACGAAGGGGGCGTGACACCCCTCCACTTT.

The chain employs TRBV12-3 or TRBV12-4 and TRBJ2-7; D may be TRBD1 (6 bases). The CDR3 loop spans 12 amino acids. V shed 5 bases and J shed 7 bases, with 12 bases lying between them. CDR3 sequence: CASSGKRGEQYF. Here the CDR3 DNA reads TGTGCCAGCAGTGGGAAGAGGGGGGAGCAGTACTTC.

A note on this clonotype: A much larger clonotype is one base distant, so this may be a read error. The chain joins TRBV2 to TRBJ2-1, with 9 bases lining up with TRBD1. The CDR3 consists of 15 residues. Looked up from germline, CDR1 is SNHLY and CDR2 is FYNNEI. Germline trimming cut 3 bases from V and 13 bases from J; bases unmatched to any gene: 13. CDR3 sequence (DNA): TGTGCCAGCAGTGATGGAGGACAGGGGAGAGAGACCCAGTTCTTC. Translating gives CASSDGGQGRETQFF.

The rearrangement uses TRBV7-2 and TRBJ2-1; D not resolved. Between the trimmed V and J ends, which lost 3 bases and 9 bases, there was a span of 12 bases. Looked up from germline, CDR1 is SGHTA and CDR2 is FQGNSA. The CDR3 length is 13 residues. CDR3 sequence (DNA): TGTGCCAGCAGCTTGTCGGGCCGAGGTGAGCAGTTCTTC. This translates into CASSLSGRGEQFF.

There are a few counts of this clonotype. Written as DNA, the CDR3 is TGCAGTGCTAGAGATCGAATAGGGGATCCCTTCGAGCAGTACTTC. Amino acid sequence: CSARDRIGDPFEQYF. The rearrangement uses TRBV20-1 and TRBJ2-5; tentatively, D is TRBD1 (5 bases). With the DNA end fitting TRBJ2-7 better, the J assignment may be wrong. This CDR3 has 15 amino acids. Germline assignment: CDR1 DFQATT and CDR2 SNEGSKA (reference sequence).